What follows are 3 T cell receptor beta chains derived from one specimen sequenced in a study of blood T cell repertoires in COVID-19. The table came from immunoSEQ multiplex PCR; TCRdb's copy has only in-frame clones and leaves some out. The sample records roughly 260,000 clones, 83% being singletons. The specimen was PBMCs or T cells enriched from blood (not recorded which). All receptors come from a woman in her forties who had been exposed to COVID-19.

V is TRBV18 and J is TRBJ1-1; possible D gene TRBD1, 5 bases. Germline V CDR1 and CDR2: KGHSH, LQKENI. Between the trimmed V and J ends, which lost 3 bases and 1 base, there was a span of 9 bases. This CDR3 is built from 14 residues. The CDR3 coding sequence is TGTGCCAGCTCACCGACAGCAAAGAACACTGAAGCTTTCTTT. Protein product: CASSPTAKNTEAFF.

The chain employs TRBV12-5 and TRBJ1-5, with D maybe TRBD1 (6 bases). Trimming left V 7 bases short and J 7 bases short, with 14 bases between. CDR1 and CDR2 from the germline V gene are LGHNT and FRNRAP. CDR3 length: 13 amino acids. For the CDR3, the DNA is TGTGCTAGTGCCCTTGGGGGCTACCAGCCCCAGCATTTT. It is translated as CASALGGYQPQHF. Full variable domain (rest looked up from reference TRBV12-5 and TRBJ1-5): DARVTQTPRHKVTEMGQEVTMRCQPILGHNTVFWYRQTMMQGLELLAYFRNRAPLDDSGMPKDRFSAEMPDATLATLKIQPSEPRDSAVYFCASALGGYQPQHFGDGTRLSIL.

CDR3 sequence (DNA): TGTGCCAGCAGTAGGTGGGCAATTCAAGCTCAGCCCCAGCATTTT. Encoded protein: CASSRWAIQAQPQHF. The chain combines TRBV6-2 or TRBV6-3 with TRBJ1-5; D is unclear. With 5 bases removed from V and 6 bases from J, the gap between germline ends came to 17 bases. This CDR3 contains 15 residues. Germline V gene sequence: CDR1 MNHEY, CDR2 SVGEGT.